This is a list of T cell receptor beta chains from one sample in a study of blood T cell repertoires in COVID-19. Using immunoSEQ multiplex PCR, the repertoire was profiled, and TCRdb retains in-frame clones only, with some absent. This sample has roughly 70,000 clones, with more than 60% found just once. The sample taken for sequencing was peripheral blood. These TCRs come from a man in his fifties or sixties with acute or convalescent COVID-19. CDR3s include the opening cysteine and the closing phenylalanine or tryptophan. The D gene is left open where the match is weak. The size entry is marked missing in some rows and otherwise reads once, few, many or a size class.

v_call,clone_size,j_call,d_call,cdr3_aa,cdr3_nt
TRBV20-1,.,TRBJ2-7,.,CSAKQGYEQYF,TGCAGTGCCAAACAGGGATACGAGCAGTACTTC
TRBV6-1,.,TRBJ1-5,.,CASSDLAGQPQHF,TGTGCCAGCAGTGATTTGGCGGGTCAGCCCCAGCATTTT
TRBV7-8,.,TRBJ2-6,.,CASSLALSGANVLTF,TGTGCCAGCAGCTTAGCTCTCTCTGGGGCCAACGTCCTGACTTTC
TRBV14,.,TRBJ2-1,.,CASSQNSWERQFF,TGTGCCAGCAGCCAAAATAGTTGGGAGCGGCAGTTCTTC
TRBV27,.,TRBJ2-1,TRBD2,CASSPMGLAGVTSDEQFF,TGTGCCAGCAGTCCTATGGGACTAGCGGGGGTTACGTCCGATGAGCAGTTCTTC
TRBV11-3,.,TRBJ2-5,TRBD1,CASSRGQGSYQETQYF,TGTGCCAGCAGCCGGGGACAGGGATCGTACCAAGAGACCCAGTACTTC
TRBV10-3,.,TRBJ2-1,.,CAISGDTGSYNEQFF,TGTGCCATCAGTGGGGACACCGGCTCCTACAATGAGCAGTTCTTC
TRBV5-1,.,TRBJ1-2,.,CASSLGPARSGYTF,TGCGCCAGCAGCTTGGGGCCCGCCCGGAGCGGCTACACCTTC
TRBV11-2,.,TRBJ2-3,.,CASSLNLGASTDTQYF,TGTGCCAGCAGCTTAAACTTGGGGGCGAGCACAGATACGCAGTATTTT
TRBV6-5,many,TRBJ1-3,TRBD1,CASRRQGTGNTIYF,TGTGCCAGCCGGAGACAGGGAACGGGAAACACCATATATTTT
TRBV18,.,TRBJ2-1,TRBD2,CASSLGAGINNEQFF,TGTGCCAGCTCACTTGGAGCGGGGATAAACAATGAGCAGTTCTTC
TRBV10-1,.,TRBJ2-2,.,CASSESQEGGELFF,TGCGCCAGCAGTGAGTCTCAGGAGGGGGGGGAGCTGTTTTTT
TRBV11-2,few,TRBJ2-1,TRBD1,CASSSPLTGFNNEQFF,TGTGCCAGCAGCTCCCCCCTGACAGGGTTTAACAATGAGCAGTTCTTC
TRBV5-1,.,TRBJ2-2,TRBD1,CASSFRDRGTGELFF,TGCGCCAGCAGCTTCCGGGACAGGGGCACCGGGGAGCTGTTTTTT
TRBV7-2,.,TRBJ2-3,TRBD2,CASSSPRLAPTDTQYF,TGTGCCAGCAGCTCCCCGAGACTAGCCCCCACAGATACGCAGTATTTT
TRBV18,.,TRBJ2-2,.,CASSPPGRVDTGELFF,TGTGCCAGCTCACCACCGGGCAGGGTGGACACCGGGGAGCTGTTTTTT